This T cell receptor beta chain was captured in a study of blood T cell repertoires in COVID-19. Study context: T cells, B-cell-depleted T cells, or PBMCs provided the cDNA or gDNA that served as material.

Germline CDR1 reads SEHNR; CDR2 reads FQNEAQ (reference sequence). V gave up 4 bases and J gave up 8 bases, with 13 bases separating them. The CDR3 loop spans 13 amino acids. Sequenced by immunoSEQ multiplex PCR; TCRdb stores in-frame clones only, minus some. Seen here are roughly 220,000 clones, roughly nine tenths observed once, and the top ten hold roughly 2.7%. The V and J genes are TRBV7-9 and TRBJ2-3; D is perhaps TRBD1 (7 bases). Sequencing was done on a sample of PBMCs or T cells enriched from blood (not recorded which). The sequence was collected from a woman under 40 who had recovered from COVID-19. The CDR3 DNA reads as TGTGCCAGCAGCTCCAGGGGGGAAGGTACGCAGTATTTT. It specifies CASSSRGEGTQYF.